This TCR beta chain was sequenced in a study of siplizumab effects on memory and regulatory T cells. Whole-study findings and limits: Suppression by proliferating Tregs derived from siplizumab cultures was not verified. The majority of clones, roughly 75-96% of proliferating CD4+ or CD8+ clones, lacked an assignable naive or memory phenotype. Alloreactive sequences traceable to unstimulated CD4+ memory cells declined significantly under siplizumab. There were only a minor fraction of alloreactive clones that mapped to unstimulated subsets.

The protocol was immunoSEQ multiplex PCR, while the TCRdb copy is restricted to in-frame clones and leaves out a portion. The profile shows roughly 120,000 clones, just under 95% of them singletons. J was trimmed by 0 bases and V by 1 base; bases with no gene match: 0. Germline CDR1 is SGDLS and CDR2 is YYNGEE. The CDR3 runs 15 residues. For this clone: The target antigen is unknown.

V gene TRBV9 combines with J gene TRBJ2-3, with TRBD2 matching over 9 bases. The source of this sequence is a human donor in good health. The specimen sequenced was CD4+ T cells sorted from blood. The CDR3: CASSVTSGSTDTQYF. The CDR3 DNA reads TGTGCCAGCAGCGTAACTAGCGGGAGCACAGATACGCAGTATTTT.